The T cell receptor (beta chain) under discussion was sequenced for a study of PD-1 blockade in classical Hodgkin lymphoma. Notes on the study in general: Repertoire differences lack defined causes, possibly disease activity or prior therapy. Complete responders' diversity at baseline resembled that of newly diagnosed patients.

As to time point: cycle 4 day 1 (C4D1), after less than 7 weeks of nivolumab. Brentuximab vedotin exposure varied, and every patient relapsed after autologous stem cell transplantation. Purification of CD4+ T cells from thawed PBMCs was achieved by magnetic negative selection. TCRdb keeps only in-frame clones here, not all; method: immunoSEQ multiplex PCR. The sample consists of roughly 32,000 clones, roughly 92% of them appearing once. A remark on this clone: Antigen: not known.

CDR1 SEHNR and CDR2 FQNEAQ come from the germline V gene (reference sequence). The V gene end was trimmed by 1 base and the J gene end by 4 bases; junction bases not matched to a gene: 3. The CDR3 has 15 amino acids. The sequence was collected from a human donor with classical Hodgkin lymphoma. The rearrangement uses TRBV7-9 and TRBJ2-7; 11 positions match TRBD2. The sample in question was CD4+ T cells from blood, obtained before the fourth cycle of nivolumab. CDR3: CASSLGLAGGYEQYF. In DNA form, the CDR3 reads TGTGCCAGCAGCTTAGGGCTAGCGGGAGGATACGAGCAGTACTTC.